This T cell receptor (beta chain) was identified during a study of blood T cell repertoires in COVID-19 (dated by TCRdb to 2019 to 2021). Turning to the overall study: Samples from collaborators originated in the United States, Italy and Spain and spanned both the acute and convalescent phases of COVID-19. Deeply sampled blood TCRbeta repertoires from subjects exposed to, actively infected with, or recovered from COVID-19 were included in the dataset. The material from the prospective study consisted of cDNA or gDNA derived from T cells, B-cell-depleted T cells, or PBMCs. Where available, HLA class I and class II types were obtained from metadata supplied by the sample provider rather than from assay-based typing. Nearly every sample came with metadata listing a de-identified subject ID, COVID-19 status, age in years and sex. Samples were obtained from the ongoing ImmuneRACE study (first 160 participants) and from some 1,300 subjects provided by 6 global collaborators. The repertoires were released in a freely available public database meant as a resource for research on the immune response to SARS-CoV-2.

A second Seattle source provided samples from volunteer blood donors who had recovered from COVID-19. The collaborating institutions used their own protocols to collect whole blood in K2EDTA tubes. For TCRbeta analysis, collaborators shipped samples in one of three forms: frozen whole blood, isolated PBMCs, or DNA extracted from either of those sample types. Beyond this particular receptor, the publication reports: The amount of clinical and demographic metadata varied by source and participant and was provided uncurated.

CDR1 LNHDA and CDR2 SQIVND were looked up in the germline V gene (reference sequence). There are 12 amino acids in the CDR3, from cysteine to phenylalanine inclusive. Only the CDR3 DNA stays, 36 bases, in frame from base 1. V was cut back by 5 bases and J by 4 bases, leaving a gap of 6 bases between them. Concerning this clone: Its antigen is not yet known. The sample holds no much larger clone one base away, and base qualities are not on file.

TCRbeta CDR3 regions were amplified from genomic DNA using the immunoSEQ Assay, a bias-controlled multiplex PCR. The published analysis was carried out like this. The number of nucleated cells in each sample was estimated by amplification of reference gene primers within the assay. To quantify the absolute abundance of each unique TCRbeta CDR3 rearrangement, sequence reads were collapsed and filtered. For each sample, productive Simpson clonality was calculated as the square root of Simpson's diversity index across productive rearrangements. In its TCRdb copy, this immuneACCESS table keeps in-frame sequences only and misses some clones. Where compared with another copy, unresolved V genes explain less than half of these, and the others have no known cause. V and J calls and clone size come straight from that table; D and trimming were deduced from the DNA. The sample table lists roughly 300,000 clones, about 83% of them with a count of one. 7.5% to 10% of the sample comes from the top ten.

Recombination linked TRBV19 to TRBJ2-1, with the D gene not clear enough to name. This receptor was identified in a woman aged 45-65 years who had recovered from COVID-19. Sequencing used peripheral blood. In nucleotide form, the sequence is TGTGCCAGTAGTTACCAGTACAATGAGCAGTTCTTC. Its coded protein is CASSYQYNEQFF. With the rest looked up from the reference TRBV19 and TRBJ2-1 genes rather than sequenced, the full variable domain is DGGITQSPKYLFRKEGQNVTLSCEQNLNHDAMYWYRQDPGQGLRLIYYSQIVNDFQKGDIAEGYSVSREKKESFPLTVTSAQKNPTAFYLCASSYQYNEQFFGPGTRLTVL.